One and the same sample provided the 2 T cell receptor beta chains below, sequenced in a study of cytomegalovirus exposure and HLA in healthy donors. The PCR used 60 Vbeta and 13 Jbeta primers. Repertoires were generated with immunoSEQ multiplex PCR, while TCRdb's copy carries only in-frame clones and drops some. This table holds roughly 160,000 clones, roughly 80% found once. Sequencing was carried out using PBMCs. The receptors come from a male donor in good health and CMV-seropositive.

V gene TRBV5-4 combines with J gene TRBJ1-4; weak D call: TRBD1 (6 bases). The V gene's germline CDR1 is SGHNT and CDR2 YYREEE (reference sequence). Trimming took 4 bases from V and 3 from J, leaving 10 bases between them. The length of the CDR3 is 14 residues. The CDR3 region is CASSLQGPNEKLFF. CDR3 in DNA: TGTGCCAGCAGCCTACAGGGCCCTAATGAAAAACTGTTTTTT.

This chain uses TRBV4-1 with TRBJ2-7; 9 bases line up with TRBD1. Trimming removed 4 bases from V and 3 bases from J; junction bases left unmatched: 4. CDR3 size: 14 residues. Germline V lookup: CDR1 MGHRA, CDR2 YSYEKL. CDR3 in DNA: TGCGCCAGCAGCCCCGGGACAGGGAACTACGAGCAGTACTTC. This gives the protein CASSPGTGNYEQYF.